This TCR beta chain was sequenced for a study of beta chain features in type 1 diabetes. Whole-study findings and limits: Researchers could not determine here whether HLA type influences TCRB rearrangement.

Stem cell-like memory, regulatory, central memory and naive CD4+ cells were sorted via CD45RO/CCR7/CD25/CD127/CD95/CD27. Every bit of the isolated RNA underwent reverse transcription, so sequencing read expressed TCRB transcripts. Using immunoSEQ multiplex PCR, the repertoire was profiled, and TCRdb retains in-frame clones only, with some absent. The table has 350,000 to 400,000 clones, roughly 16% seen once. The CDR3 consists of 16 residues. Looked up from germline, CDR1 is SGHTA and CDR2 is FQGNSA. V lost 1 base to trimming and J lost 6 bases; unmatched junction nucleotides: 4. This clone came up a few times. Its antigen is not known.

The rearrangement uses TRBV7-2 and TRBJ2-1, with 12 bases identical to TRBD2. Input material: naive CD4+ T cells from blood. The clonotype comes from a woman younger than 30 in good health. CDR3 in DNA: TGTGCCAGCAGCTTAGGGGGACTAGCGGGCCCCAATGAGCAGTTCTTC. Translation gives CASSLGGLAGPNEQFF.